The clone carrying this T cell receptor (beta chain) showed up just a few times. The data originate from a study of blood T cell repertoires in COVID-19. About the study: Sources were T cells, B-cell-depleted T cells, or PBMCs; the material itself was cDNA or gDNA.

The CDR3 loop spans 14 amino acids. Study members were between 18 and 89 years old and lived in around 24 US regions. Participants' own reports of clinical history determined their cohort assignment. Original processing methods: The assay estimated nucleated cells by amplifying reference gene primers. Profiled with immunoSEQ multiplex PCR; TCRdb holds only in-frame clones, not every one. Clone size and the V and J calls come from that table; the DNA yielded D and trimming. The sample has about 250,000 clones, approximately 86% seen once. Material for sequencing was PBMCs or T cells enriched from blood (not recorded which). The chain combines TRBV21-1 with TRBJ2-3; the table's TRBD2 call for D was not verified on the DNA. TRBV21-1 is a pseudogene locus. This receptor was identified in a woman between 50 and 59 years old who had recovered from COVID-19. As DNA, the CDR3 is TGTGCCAGCAGCAAAGTCTCGGGGGCAGATACGCAGTATTTT. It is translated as CASSKVSGADTQYF.